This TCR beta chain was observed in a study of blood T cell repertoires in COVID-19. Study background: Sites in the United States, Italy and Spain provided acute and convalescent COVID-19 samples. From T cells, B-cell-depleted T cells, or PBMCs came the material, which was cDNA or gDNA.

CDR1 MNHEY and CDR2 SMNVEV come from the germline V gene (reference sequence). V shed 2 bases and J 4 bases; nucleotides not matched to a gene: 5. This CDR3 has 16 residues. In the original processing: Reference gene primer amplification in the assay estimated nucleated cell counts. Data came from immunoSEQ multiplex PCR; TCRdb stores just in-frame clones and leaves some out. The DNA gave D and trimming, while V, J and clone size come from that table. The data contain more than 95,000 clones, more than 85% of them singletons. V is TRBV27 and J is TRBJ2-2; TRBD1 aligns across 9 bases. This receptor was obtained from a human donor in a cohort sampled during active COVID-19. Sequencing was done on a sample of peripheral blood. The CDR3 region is CASSLKGQGATGELFF. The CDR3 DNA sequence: TGTGCCAGCAGTTTAAAGGGACAGGGAGCCACCGGGGAGCTGTTTTTT.